Reported below is one TCR beta chain. This CDR3 region has 14 residues. Trimming stripped 7 bases from V and 8 bases from J, with 18 bases between. Germline lookup yields CDR1 MNHEY and CDR2 SMNVEV (reference sequence). This sample is part of a study of blood T cell repertoires in COVID-19. Study-wide context: The study drew acute and convalescent COVID-19 samples from the United States, Italy and Spain.

Per the study methods: Reference gene primer amplification yielded estimated nucleated cell counts. Assay: immunoSEQ multiplex PCR; the TCRdb copy retains only in-frame clones and omits some. V and J calls and clone size follow that table, whereas D and trimming were derived from the DNA. This sample yields 100,000 or so clones, of which approximately 90% are seen a single time; 3% to 4.5% belongs to the top ten. The receptor's source is a woman between 50 and 59 years old in a cohort sampled during active COVID-19. The chain is built from TRBV27 and TRBJ1-3; tentative D call: TRBD1 (5 bases). Sequenced material: peripheral blood. For the CDR3, the DNA is TGTGCCAGCAAGCCGCTTGGAGGGGACGACACCATATATTTT. Its protein is CASKPLGGDDTIYF.